The clone carrying this TCR beta chain was detected once. The antigen is undetermined. The CDR3 has 13 amino acids. Per germline, CDR1 SGHRS and CDR2 YFSETQ. Trimming cost V 4 bases and J 3 bases; bases outside gene matches: 3. The entry originates in a study of cytomegalovirus exposure and HLA in healthy donors. The PCR was carried out with 60 Vbeta primers and 13 Jbeta primers. Sequenced by immunoSEQ multiplex PCR; TCRdb stores in-frame clones only, minus some. Of 50,000 to 80,000 clones listed, over 70% are singletons. Study findings and constraints: The study carried out a later analysis of TCR beta sequences. It associated some 17,000 of them with specific HLA alleles at a false discovery rate of 0.05. Sequencing had likely introduced a cluster of highly shared sequence variants as an artifact. According to a later analysis, donors in an Asian-associated ancestry cluster reportedly had fewer N-insertions than the roughly 640-donor mean. In a later analysis, TCR beta V- and J-gene trimming showed a link to a missense DCLRE1C variant.

The TCR originated in a male donor in good health and CMV-seropositive. The sample comprised PBMCs. The chain couples TRBV5-1 to TRBJ2-7; 8 bases align to TRBD2. The CDR3: CASSPGGNYEQYF. The CDR3 DNA reads as TGCGCCAGCAGCCCGGGGGGGAACTACGAGCAGTACTTC.